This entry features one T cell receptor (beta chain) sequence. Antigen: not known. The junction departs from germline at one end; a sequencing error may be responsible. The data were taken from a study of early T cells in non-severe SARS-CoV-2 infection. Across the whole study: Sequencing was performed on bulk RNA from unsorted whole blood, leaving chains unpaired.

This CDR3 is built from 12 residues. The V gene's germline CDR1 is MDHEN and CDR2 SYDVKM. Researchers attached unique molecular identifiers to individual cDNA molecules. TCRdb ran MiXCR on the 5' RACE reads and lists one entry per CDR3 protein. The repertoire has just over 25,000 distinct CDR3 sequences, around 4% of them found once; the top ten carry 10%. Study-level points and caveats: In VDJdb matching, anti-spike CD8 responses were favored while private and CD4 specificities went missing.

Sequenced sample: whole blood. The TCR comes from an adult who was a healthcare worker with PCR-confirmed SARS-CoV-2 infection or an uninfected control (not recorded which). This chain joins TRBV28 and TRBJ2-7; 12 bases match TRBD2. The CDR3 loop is CASRKTSGSPHF. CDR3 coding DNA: TGTGCCAGCAGGAAGACTAGCGGGAGTCCACACTTC.